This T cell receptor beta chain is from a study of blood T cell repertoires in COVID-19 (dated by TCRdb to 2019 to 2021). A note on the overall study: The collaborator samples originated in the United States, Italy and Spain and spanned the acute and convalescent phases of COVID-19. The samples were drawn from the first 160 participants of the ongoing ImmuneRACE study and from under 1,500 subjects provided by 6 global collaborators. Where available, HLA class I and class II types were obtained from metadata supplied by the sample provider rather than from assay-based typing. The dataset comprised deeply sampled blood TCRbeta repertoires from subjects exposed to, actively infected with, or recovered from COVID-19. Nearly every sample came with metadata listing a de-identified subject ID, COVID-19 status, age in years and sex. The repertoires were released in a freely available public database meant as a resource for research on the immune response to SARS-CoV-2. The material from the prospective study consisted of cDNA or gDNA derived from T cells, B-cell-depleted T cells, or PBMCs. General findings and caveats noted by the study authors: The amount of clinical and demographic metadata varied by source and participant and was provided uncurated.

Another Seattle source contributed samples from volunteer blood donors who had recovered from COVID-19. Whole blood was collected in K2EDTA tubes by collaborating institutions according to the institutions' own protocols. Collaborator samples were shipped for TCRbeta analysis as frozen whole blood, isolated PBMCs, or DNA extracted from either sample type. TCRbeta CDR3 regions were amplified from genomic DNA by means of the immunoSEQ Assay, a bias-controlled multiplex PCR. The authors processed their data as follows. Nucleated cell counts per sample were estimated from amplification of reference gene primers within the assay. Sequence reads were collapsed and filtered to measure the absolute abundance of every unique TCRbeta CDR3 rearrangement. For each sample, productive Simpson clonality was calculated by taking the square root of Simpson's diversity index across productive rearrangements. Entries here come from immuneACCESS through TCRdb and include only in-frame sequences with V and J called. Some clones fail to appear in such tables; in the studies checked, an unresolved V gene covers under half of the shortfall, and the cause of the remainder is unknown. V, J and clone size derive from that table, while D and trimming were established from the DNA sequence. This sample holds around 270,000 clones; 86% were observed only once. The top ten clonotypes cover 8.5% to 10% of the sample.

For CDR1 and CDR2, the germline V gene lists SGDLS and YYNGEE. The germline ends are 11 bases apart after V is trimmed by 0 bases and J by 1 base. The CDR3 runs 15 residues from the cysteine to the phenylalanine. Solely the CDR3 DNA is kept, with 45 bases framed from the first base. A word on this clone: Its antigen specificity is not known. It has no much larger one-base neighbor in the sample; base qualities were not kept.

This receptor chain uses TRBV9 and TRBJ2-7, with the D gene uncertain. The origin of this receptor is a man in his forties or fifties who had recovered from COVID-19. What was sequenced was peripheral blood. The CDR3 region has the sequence CASSVGPVRSYEQYF. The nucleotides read TGTGCCAGCAGCGTAGGTCCGGTACGGTCCTACGAGCAGTACTTC. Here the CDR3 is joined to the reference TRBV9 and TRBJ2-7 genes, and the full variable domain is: DSGVTQTPKHLITATGQRVTLRCSPRSGDLSVYWYQQSLDQGLQFLIQYYNGEERAKGNILERFSAQQFPDLHSELNLSSLELGDSALYFCASSVGPVRSYEQYFGPGTRLTVT.